The 14 T cell receptor beta chains presented below share a single source sample, sequenced in a study of post-analysis software for immune sequencing data. Notes on the study in general: Patients had higher frequencies than controls of roughly five TRBV segments, including TRBV5-6, TRBV5-1 and TRBV20-1.

The authors incorporated unique molecular identifiers into the TCR beta cDNA libraries. TCRdb reprocessed the PCR reads via MiXCR and lists one record per CDR3 protein. The repertoire includes 250,000 to 300,000 distinct CDR3 sequences, about 40% of them detected once, and around 4.8% sits in the top ten. For these TCRs, the target antigens are not known. What was sequenced was blood. These receptors all stem from a girl under 18 with multiple sclerosis.

The CDR3 coding sequence is TGTGCCAGCACCTATCAGGATAGGGTTACCGGGGAGCTGTTTTTT. This gives the protein CASTYQDRVTGELFF. The rearrangement links TRBV7-8 to TRBJ2-2; D is unresolved. V was clipped by 7 bases and J by 5 bases, with 17 bases between them. The CDR3 contains 15 residues. CDR1 is SGHVS and CDR2 is FQNEAQ in the germline V gene.

A note on this clonotype: A much larger clone is a single base away; this may be a read error. The rearrangement links TRBV5-1 to TRBJ2-7; TRBD1 matches 8 bases. Per germline, CDR1 SGHRS and CDR2 YFSETQ. CDR3 size: 15 residues. The V and J ends lost 0 bases and 4 bases, in that order; junction bases with no gene match: 6. In DNA form, the CDR3 reads TGCGCCAGCAGCTTGGAGGCAGGGGGCGTGTACGAGCAGTACTTC. Its translation: CASSLEAGGVYEQYF. The variable domain in full, completed from reference TRBV5-1 and TRBJ2-7, reads KAGVTQTPRYLIKTRGQQVTLSCSPISGHRSVSWYQQTPGQGLQFLFEYFSETQRNKGNFPGRFSGRQFSNSRSEMNVSTLELGDSALYLCASSLEAGGVYEQYFGPGTRLTVT.

This CDR3 is CATSDPRAREQFF. The CDR3 bases are TGTGCCACCAGTGACCCAAGGGCGCGTGAGCAGTTCTTC. The rearrangement links TRBV24-1 to TRBJ2-1; D is uncertain. This CDR3 comprises 13 residues. The germline V gene has CDR1 KGHDR and CDR2 SFDVKD. Trimming removed 4 bases from V and 9 bases from J, with 12 bases in between.

V is TRBV4-1 and J is TRBJ2-3; 8 bases fit TRBD2. CDR1 is MGHRA, CDR2 YSYEKL, per germline. V gave up 4 bases and J gave up 4 bases; unmatched junction bases: 10. This CDR3 has 16 residues. The CDR3 sequence is CASSLSRGDWADTQYF. The CDR3 DNA sequence: TGCGCCAGCAGCCTTTCGCGGGGGGATTGGGCAGATACGCAGTATTTT.

Details on this clonotype: The junction departs from germline at one end; a sequencing error may be responsible. The chain uses TRBV2 and TRBJ1-1; 7 bases align to TRBD1. The CDR3 consists of 14 residues. Germline CDR1 SNHLY, CDR2 FYNNEI. CDR3: CANSFRGANTEAFF. The CDR3 DNA follows: TGTGCCAACAGTTTCAGGGGGGCGAACACTGAAGCTTTCTTT.

The rearrangement uses TRBV20-1 and TRBJ2-7; D might be TRBD2 (5 bases). Trimming took off 6 bases at V and 3 bases at J, with 12 bases between the two ends. CDR1 is DFQATT and CDR2 is SNEGSKA in the germline V gene (reference sequence). The CDR3 length is 12 residues. The CDR3 spells CSAPRGNYEQYF. For the CDR3, the DNA is TGCAGTGCCCCCCGAGGGAACTACGAGCAGTACTTC.

The chain has TRBV7-3 and TRBJ1-1, with TRBD1 matching over 7 bases. This CDR3 comprises 15 residues. The J segment lost 0 bases and the V segment lost 5 bases, leaving 6 bases of the junction unmatched. Germline V gene lookup returns CDR1 SGHTA and CDR2 FQGTGA. CDR3 DNA sequence: TGTGCCAGCAGCCCCTTGGGACAGATGAACACTGAAGCTTTCTTT. Its translation: CASSPLGQMNTEAFF.

A word on this clonotype: At one boundary the junction diverges from the germline segment, which might be a read error. The V and J genes are TRBV27 and TRBJ2-5; possibly TRBD2 for D (6 bases). Germline assignment: CDR1 MNHEY and CDR2 SMNVEV (reference sequence). CDR3 length: 14 residues. Here the CDR3 DNA reads TGTGCCAGCAGTTTATCGGGAGGAAGAGAGACCCGGTACTTC. This sequence encodes CASSLSGGRETRYF.

This clonotype was counted many times. The chain is built from TRBV6-5 and TRBJ1-6; possibly TRBD1 for D (5 bases). With 3 bases removed from V and 7 bases from J, the gap between germline ends came to 10 bases. Germline V gives CDR1 MNHEY, CDR2 SVGAGI. There are 14 residues in the CDR3. The CDR3 region is CASSYGHRNSPLHF. The CDR3 DNA is TGTGCCAGCAGTTATGGACACAGGAATTCACCCCTCCACTTT.

Points on this clonotype: With a much larger clone just one base away, this may be a read error. The rearrangement uses TRBV7-2 and TRBJ2-1; 8 bases align to TRBD2. The J call is uncertain, as TRBJ2-7 better fits the DNA end. Germline-derived CDR1 and CDR2 are SGHTA and FQGNSA. The CDR3 extends over 14 amino acids. CDR3: CASSLLLAENEQYF. The DNA of the CDR3 is TGTGCCAGCAGCTTACTACTAGCGGAGAATGAGCAGTACTTC.

A note on this clonotype: A much larger clonotype is one base distant, so this may be a read error. The chain recombines TRBV7-3 with TRBJ2-1, with TRBD2 matching 9 bases. The J call is in doubt because the DNA end fits TRBJ2-7 better. The V gene's germline CDR1 is SGHTA and CDR2 FQGTGA. The CDR3 runs to 16 residues. The CDR3 region has the DNA TGTGCCAGCAGCTTAATAGCGGGAGTACACTACAATGAGCAGTACTTC. It specifies CASSLIAGVHYNEQYF.

The rearrangement uses TRBV29-1 and TRBJ2-3; D gene unclear. Germline CDR1 is SQVTM and CDR2 is ANQGSEA. The ends were cut back, 5 bases at V and 5 bases at J, with 5 bases in the middle. The CDR3 is 10 amino acids. The DNA of the CDR3 is TGCAGCGTTTTAAGAGATACGCAGTATTTT. Amino acids: CSVLRDTQYF.

This clonotype has ten or more counts. The chain links TRBV7-9 to TRBJ2-1, with TRBD1 as a possible D gene (6 bases). The CDR3 has 13 amino acids. Between the trimmed V and J ends, which lost 5 bases and 7 bases, there was a span of 12 bases. Per germline, CDR1 SEHNR and CDR2 FQNEAQ (reference sequence). CDR3 protein: CASSPDSENEQFF. CDR3 DNA sequence: TGTGCCAGCAGCCCGGACAGTGAGAATGAGCAGTTCTTC.

This rearrangement joins TRBV5-5 to TRBJ2-4; 11 positions match TRBD1. The J call may not be correct, given that the DNA end is closer to TRBJ2-7. Per the germline V gene, CDR1 is SGHKS and CDR2 is YYEKEE (reference sequence). The CDR3 sequence is 15 residues long. CDR3 in DNA: TGTGCCAGCAGCTTGGCTGGGACAGGGGGCTACGAGCAGTACTTC. Amino acids: CASSLAGTGGYEQYF.